Shown below are 2 T cell receptor beta chains from a single sample sequenced in a study of CD8+ T cells in alopecia areata. cDNA serving as the sequencing template came from extracted, reverse transcribed RNA. TCRdb's copy holds only in-frame clones and misses some; the assay was immunoSEQ multiplex PCR. The sample has approximately 150,000 clones; 62% are singletons. What was sequenced was CD8+ T cells sorted from blood. The receptors were gathered from a human donor in good health.

The chain combines TRBV5-6 with TRBJ2-1; the D is unclear. Trimming took off 0 bases at V and 9 bases at J, with 4 bases between the two ends. The CDR3 is made up of 11 amino acids. The V gene's germline CDR1 is SGHDT and CDR2 YYEEEE. CDR3 residues: CASSLGFEQFF. The CDR3 DNA reads as TGTGCCAGCAGCTTGGGTTTTGAGCAGTTCTTC.

The sample holds a few counts of this clone. The gene calls are TRBV29-1 and TRBJ2-5; D unresolved. The CDR3 spans 10 residues. V was cut by 7 bases and J by 4 bases, with 7 bases left in between. CDR1 and CDR2 from the germline V gene are SQVTM and ANQGSEA. The CDR3 is CSAFRETQYF. In DNA form, the CDR3 reads TGCAGCGCATTCAGAGAGACCCAGTACTTC.